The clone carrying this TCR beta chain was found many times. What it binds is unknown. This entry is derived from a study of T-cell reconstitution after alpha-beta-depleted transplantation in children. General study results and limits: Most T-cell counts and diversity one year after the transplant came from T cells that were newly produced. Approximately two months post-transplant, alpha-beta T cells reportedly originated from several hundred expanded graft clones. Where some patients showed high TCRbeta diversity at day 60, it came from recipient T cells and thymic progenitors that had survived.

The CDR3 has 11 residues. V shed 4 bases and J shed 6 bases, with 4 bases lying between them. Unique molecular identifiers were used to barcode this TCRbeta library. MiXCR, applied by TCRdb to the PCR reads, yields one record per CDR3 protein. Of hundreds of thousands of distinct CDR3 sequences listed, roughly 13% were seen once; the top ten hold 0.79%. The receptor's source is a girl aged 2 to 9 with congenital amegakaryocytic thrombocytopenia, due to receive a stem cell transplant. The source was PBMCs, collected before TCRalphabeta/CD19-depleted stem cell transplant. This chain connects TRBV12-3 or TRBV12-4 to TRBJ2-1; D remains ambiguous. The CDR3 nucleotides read TGTGCCAGCAGTTGGTCCAATGAGCAGTTCTTC. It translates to CASSWSNEQFF.